At least ten counts were recorded for the clone carrying this T cell receptor (beta chain). What it binds is unknown. TCRdb recomputed calls from the 5' RACE reads with MiXCR, one row per CDR3 protein. Of some 150,000 distinct CDR3 sequences detected, more than 40% appear once; the ten largest clones hold roughly 15%. The data belong to a study of CD8 T cells in ankylosing spondylitis. Study conclusions and caveats: Researchers reportedly found disease-linked clones significantly enriched in matched ankylosing spondylitis synovial fluid.

This CDR3 comprises 13 residues. In germline, CDR1 is MRHNA, CDR2 SNTAGT. The V end lost 2 bases, the J end lost 5 bases, and 7 bases lay between the germline ends. The clonotype comes from a male donor with ankylosing spondylitis. The sample comprised synovial fluid, either unsorted or a sorted T cell fraction (not recorded which). The rearrangement uses TRBV6-4 and TRBJ2-1; D uncertain. Here the CDR3 DNA reads TGTGCCAGCAGTGACGAGTTCCACAATGAGCAGTTCTTC. Translating gives CASSDEFHNEQFF.